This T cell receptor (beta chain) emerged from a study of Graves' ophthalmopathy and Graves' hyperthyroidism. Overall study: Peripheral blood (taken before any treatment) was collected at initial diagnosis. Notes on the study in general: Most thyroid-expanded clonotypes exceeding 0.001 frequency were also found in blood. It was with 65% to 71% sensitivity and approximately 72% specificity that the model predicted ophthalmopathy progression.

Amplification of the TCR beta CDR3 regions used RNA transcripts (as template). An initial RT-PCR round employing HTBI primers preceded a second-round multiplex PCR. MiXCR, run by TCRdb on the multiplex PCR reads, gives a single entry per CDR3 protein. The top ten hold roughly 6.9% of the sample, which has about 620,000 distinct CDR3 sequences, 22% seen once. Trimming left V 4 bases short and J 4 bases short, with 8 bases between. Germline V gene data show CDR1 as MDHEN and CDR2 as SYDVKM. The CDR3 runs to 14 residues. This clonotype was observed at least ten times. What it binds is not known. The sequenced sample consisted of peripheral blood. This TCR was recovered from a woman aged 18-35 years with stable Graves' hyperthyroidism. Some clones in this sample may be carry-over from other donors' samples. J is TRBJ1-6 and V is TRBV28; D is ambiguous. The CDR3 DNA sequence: TGTGCCAGCAGTTCCCCAGGATATAATTCACCCCTCCACTTT. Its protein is CASSSPGYNSPLHF.